This T cell receptor beta chain originates from a study of tumor-infiltrating lymphocytes in localized non-small cell lung cancer. CDR3 length: 14 residues. Trimming pared 4 bases from V and 3 bases from J, leaving 14 bases between. Germline V gene data show CDR1 as SGHRS and CDR2 as YFSETQ. Libraries were prepared by immunoSEQ multiplex PCR; TCRdb keeps only in-frame clonotypes and omits some of them. The data hold tens of thousands of clones, with approximately 83% observed a single time. This receptor was obtained from a human donor with non-small cell lung cancer. The rearrangement joins TRBV5-1 to TRBJ2-7, with D maybe TRBD1 (6 bases). Sequencing used lung tumor tissue. The CDR3 coding sequence is TGCGCCAGCAGCCAGCCTCCAGGGGACTACGAGCAGTACTTC. The encoded protein is CASSQPPGDYEQYF.